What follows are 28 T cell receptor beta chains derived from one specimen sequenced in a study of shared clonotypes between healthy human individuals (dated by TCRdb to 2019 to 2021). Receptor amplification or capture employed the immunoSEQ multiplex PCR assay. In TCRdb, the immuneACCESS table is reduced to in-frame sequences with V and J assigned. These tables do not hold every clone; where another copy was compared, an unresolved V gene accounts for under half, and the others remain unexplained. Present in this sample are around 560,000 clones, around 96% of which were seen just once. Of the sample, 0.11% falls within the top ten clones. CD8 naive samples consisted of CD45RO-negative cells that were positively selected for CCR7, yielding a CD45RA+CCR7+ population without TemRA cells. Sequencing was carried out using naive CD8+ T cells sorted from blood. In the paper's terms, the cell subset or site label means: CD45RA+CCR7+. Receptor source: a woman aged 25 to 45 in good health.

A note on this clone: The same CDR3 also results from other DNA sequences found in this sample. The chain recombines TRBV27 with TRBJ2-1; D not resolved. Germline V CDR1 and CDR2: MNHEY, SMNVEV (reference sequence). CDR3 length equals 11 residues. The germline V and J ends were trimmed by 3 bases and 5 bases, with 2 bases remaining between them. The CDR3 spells CASSLNNEQFF. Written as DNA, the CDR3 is TGTGCCAGCAGTTTGAACAATGAGCAGTTCTTC.

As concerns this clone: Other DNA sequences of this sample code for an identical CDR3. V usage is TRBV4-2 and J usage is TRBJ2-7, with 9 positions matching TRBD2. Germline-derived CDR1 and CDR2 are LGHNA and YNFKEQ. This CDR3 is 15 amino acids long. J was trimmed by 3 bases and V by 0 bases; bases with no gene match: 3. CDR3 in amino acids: CASSQELAGGYEQYF. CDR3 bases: TGTGCCAGCAGCCAAGAACTAGCGGGTGGCTACGAGCAGTACTTC.

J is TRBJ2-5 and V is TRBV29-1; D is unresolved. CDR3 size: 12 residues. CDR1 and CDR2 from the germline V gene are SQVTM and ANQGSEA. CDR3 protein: CGLDPHQETQYF. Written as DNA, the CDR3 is TGCGGGCTGGACCCACACCAAGAGACCCAGTACTTC.

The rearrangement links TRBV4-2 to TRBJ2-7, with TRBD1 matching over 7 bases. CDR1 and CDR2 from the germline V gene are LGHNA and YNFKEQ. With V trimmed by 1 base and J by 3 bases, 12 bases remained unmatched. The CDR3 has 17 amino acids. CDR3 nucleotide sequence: TGTGCCAGCAGCCAAGTCGGAGAAGGGGGCGTCAGCTACGAGCAGTACTTC. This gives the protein CASSQVGEGGVSYEQYF.

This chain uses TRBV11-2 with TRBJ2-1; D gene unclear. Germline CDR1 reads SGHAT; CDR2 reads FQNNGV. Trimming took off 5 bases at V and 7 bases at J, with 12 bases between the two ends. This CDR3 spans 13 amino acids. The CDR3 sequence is CASSTEVGNEQFF. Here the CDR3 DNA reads TGTGCCAGCAGCACCGAGGTGGGGAATGAGCAGTTCTTC.

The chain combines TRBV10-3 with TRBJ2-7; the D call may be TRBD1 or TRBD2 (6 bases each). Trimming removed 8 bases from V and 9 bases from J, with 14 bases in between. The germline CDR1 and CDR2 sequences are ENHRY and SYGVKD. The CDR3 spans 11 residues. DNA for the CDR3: TGTGCCATCCAGGAGGGGGTCGGGCAGTACTTC. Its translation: CAIQEGVGQYF.

This chain's CDR3 is CASSQGLAGSYNEQFF. CDR3 DNA sequence: TGTGCCAGCAGCCAGGGACTAGCGGGATCCTACAATGAGCAGTTCTTC. This chain connects TRBV5-4 to TRBJ2-1; 13 bases map to TRBD2. Germline values: CDR1 SGHNT, CDR2 YYREEE (reference sequence). V shed 4 bases and J 1 base; nucleotides not matched to a gene: 2. This CDR3 has 16 residues.

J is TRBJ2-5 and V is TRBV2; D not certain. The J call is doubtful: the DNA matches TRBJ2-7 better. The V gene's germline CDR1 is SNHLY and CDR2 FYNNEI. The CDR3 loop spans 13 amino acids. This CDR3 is CASRARLSYEQYF. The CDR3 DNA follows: TGTGCCAGCAGGGCTAGGTTGAGCTACGAGCAGTACTTC.

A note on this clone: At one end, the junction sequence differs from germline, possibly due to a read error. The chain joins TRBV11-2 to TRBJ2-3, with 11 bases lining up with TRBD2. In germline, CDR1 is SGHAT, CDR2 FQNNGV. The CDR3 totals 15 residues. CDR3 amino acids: CASNLAGGPTDTQYF. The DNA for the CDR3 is TGTGCCAGCAACTTAGCGGGAGGGCCCACAGATACGCAGTATTTT.

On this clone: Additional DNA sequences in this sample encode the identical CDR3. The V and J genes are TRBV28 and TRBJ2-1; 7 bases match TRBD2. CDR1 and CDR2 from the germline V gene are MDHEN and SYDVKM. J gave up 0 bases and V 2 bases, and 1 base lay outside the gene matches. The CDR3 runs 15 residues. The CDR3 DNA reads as TGTGCCAGCAGTTTACTAGCGGCCTCCTACAATGAGCAGTTCTTC. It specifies CASSLLAASYNEQFF.

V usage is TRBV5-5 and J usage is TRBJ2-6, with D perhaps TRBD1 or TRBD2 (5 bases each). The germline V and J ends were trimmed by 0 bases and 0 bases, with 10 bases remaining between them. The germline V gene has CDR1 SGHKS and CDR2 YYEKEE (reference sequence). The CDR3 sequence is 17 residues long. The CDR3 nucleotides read TGTGCCAGCAGCTTGGTGGGACCGAGCTCTGGGGCCAACGTCCTGACTTTC. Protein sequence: CASSLVGPSSGANVLTF. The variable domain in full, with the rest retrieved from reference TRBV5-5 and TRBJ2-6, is DAGVTQSPTHLIKTRGQQVTLRCSPISGHKSVSWYQQVLGQGPQFIFQYYEKEERGRGNFPDRFSARQFPNYSSELNVNALLLGDSALYLCASSLVGPSSGANVLTFGAGSRLTVL.

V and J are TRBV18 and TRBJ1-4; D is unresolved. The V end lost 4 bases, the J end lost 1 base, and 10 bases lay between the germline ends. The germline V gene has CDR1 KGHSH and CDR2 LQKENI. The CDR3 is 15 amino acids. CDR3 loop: CASSRGVKTNEKLFF. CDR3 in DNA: TGTGCCAGCTCACGAGGAGTAAAAACTAATGAAAAACTGTTTTTT.

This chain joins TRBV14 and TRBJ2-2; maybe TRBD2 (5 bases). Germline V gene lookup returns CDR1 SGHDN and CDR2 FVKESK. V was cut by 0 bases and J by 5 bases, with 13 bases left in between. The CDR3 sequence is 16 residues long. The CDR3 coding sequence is TGTGCCAGCAGCCAAGAGGCGGGCCGAAGGACCGGGGAGCTGTTTTTT. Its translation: CASSQEAGRRTGELFF.

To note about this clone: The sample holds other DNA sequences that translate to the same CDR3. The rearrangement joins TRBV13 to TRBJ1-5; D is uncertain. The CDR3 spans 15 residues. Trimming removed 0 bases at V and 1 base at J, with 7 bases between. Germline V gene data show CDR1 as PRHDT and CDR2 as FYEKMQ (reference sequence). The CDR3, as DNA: TGTGCCAGCAGCTTAGGGGGTTTAAGCAATCAGCCCCAGCATTTT. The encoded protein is CASSLGGLSNQPQHF.

CDR3 amino acids: CATSRTRNNEKLFF. The CDR3 nucleotides read TGTGCCACCAGCAGAACTAGGAATAATGAAAAACTGTTTTTT. This sequence joins TRBV15 and TRBJ1-4; D unresolved. With 2 bases removed from V and 4 bases from J, the gap between germline ends came to 8 bases. This CDR3 region has 14 residues. Germline assignment: CDR1 LNHNV and CDR2 YYDKDF (reference sequence).

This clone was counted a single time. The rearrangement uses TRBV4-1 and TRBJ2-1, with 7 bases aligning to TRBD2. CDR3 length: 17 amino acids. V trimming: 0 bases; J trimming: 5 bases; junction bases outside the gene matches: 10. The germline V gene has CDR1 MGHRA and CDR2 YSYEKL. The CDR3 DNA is TGCGCCAGCAGCCAAGAAATCGGGAGGACGGGGAACAATGAGCAGTTCTTC. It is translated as CASSQEIGRTGNNEQFF.

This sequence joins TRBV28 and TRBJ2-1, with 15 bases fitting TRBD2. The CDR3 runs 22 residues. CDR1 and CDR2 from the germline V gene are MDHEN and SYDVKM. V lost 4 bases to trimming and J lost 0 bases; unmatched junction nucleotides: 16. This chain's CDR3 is CASSWPLPGLAGGRSSYNEQFF. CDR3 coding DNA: TGTGCCAGCAGTTGGCCGTTACCGGGACTAGCGGGAGGCCGGAGCTCCTACAATGAGCAGTTCTTC.

CDR3 nucleotides: TGTGCCAGCAGGGACGGAGGCTATGGCTACACCTTC. Translation: CASRDGGYGYTF. The rearrangement links TRBV5-4 to TRBJ1-2; no clear D. The CDR3 length is 12 residues. With 5 bases removed from V and 4 bases from J, the gap between germline ends came to 9 bases. In germline, CDR1 is SGHNT, CDR2 YYREEE (reference sequence).

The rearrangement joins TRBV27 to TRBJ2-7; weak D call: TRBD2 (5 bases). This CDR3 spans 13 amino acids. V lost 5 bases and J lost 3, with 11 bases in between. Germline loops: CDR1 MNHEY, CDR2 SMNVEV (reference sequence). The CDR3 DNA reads TGTGCCAGCAGTCCACGGGGAAACTACGAGCAGTACTTC. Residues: CASSPRGNYEQYF.

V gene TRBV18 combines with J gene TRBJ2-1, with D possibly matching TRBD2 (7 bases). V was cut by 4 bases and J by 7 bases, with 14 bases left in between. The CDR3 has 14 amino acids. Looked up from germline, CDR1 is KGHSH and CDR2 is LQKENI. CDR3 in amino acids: CASSLVGGGNEQFF. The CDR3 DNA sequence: TGTGCCAGCTCACTCGTAGGGGGAGGGAATGAGCAGTTCTTC.

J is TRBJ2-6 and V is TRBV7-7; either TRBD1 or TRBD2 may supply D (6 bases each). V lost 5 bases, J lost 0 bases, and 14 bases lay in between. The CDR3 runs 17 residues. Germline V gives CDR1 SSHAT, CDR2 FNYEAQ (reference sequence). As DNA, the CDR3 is TGTGCCAGCAGCCCGGGGGACATTAGCTCTGGGGCCAACGTCCTGACTTTC. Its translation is CASSPGDISSGANVLTF.

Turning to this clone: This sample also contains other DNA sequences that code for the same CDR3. The CDR3 DNA sequence: TGTGCCAGCAGCTTGAGAGGGAACACTGAAGCTTTCTTT. Protein: CASSLRGNTEAFF. The V and J genes are TRBV5-6 and TRBJ1-1; D is unresolved. Germline V gene sequence: CDR1 SGHDT, CDR2 YYEEEE. Trimming took off 1 base at V and 1 base at J, with 5 bases between the two ends. The CDR3 spans 13 residues.

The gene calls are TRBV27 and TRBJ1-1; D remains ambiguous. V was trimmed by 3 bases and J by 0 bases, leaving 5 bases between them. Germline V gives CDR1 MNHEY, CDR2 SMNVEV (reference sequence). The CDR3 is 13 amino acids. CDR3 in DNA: TGTGCCAGCAGTTTCGTAATGAACACTGAAGCTTTCTTT. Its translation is CASSFVMNTEAFF.

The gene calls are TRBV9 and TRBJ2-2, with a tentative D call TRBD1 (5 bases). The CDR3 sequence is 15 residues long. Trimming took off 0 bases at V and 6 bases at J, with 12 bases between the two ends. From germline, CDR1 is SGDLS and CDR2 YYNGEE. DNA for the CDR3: TGTGCCAGCAGCGTAGAGACAGTGGTATCCGGGGAGCTGTTTTTT. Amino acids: CASSVETVVSGELFF.

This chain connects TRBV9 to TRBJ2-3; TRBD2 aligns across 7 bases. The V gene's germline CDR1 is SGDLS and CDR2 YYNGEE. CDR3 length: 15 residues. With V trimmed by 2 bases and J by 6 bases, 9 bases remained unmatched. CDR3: CASSVGRGALDTQYF. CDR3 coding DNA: TGTGCCAGCAGCGTGGGGAGGGGCGCATTGGATACGCAGTATTTT. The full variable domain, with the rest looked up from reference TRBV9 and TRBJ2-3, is DSGVTQTPKHLITATGQRVTLRCSPRSGDLSVYWYQQSLDQGLQFLIQYYNGEERAKGNILERFSAQQFPDLHSELNLSSLELGDSALYFCASSVGRGALDTQYFGPGTRLTVL.

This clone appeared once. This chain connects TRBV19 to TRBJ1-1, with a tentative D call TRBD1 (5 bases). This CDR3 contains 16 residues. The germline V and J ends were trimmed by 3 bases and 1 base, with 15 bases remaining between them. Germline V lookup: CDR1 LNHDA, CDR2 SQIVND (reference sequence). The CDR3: CASSIPVWDENTEAFF. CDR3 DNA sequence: TGTGCCAGTAGTATTCCGGTGTGGGACGAGAACACTGAAGCTTTCTTT.

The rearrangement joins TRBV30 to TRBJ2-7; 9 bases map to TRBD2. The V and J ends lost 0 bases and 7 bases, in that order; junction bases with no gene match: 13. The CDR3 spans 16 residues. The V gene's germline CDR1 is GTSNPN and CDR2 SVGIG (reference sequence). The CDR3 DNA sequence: TGTGCCTGGAGTGTAGCGGTGCGGGAGGGCCGAGTTGAGCAGTACTTC. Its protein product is CAWSVAVREGRVEQYF.

The CDR3 loop is CASSLTGGDEQFF. The CDR3 region has the DNA TGTGCCAGTAGTCTGACAGGGGGCGATGAGCAGTTCTTC. The V call is TRBV19, the J call TRBJ2-1, with 10 bases lining up with TRBD1. The CDR3 is 13 residues long. Germline loops: CDR1 LNHDA, CDR2 SQIVND (reference sequence). The junction had 3 bases not matched to a gene; V was cut back by 5 bases and J by 8 bases.